The next 20 T cell receptor beta chains were all read from a single sample in a study of T cells after somatic rescue of genetic block. The table came from immunoSEQ multiplex PCR; TCRdb's copy has only in-frame clones and leaves some out. Of 110,000 or so clones in the sample, about 89% were seen once. Sequencing used peripheral blood mononuclear cells (PBMCs). The receptors here all came from a woman younger than 30.

This chain links TRBV19 with TRBJ2-3; D is unresolved. CDR1 and CDR2 (germline): LNHDA, SQIVND (reference sequence). V was clipped by 5 bases and J by 4 bases, with 7 bases between them. The CDR3 is 12 amino acids. CDR3 DNA sequence: TGTGCCAGTAGTCGAGTCCCAGATACGCAGTATTTT. Protein sequence: CASSRVPDTQYF.

The chain couples TRBV6-6 to TRBJ2-1; 7 nucleotides agree with TRBD1. V dropped 6 bases and J dropped 5; count of bases not matched to a gene: 7. Germline CDR1 MNHNY, CDR2 SVGAGI (reference sequence). This CDR3 spans 14 amino acids. The DNA for the CDR3 is TGTGCCAGCAGGCGACAGGGAGTAGACAATGAGCAGTTCTTC. It translates to CASRRQGVDNEQFF.

This clone occurred once. The V gene is TRBV28, the J gene TRBJ1-5; D ambiguous. Germline CDR1 and CDR2: MDHEN and SYDVKM. Trimming removed 7 bases at V and 11 bases at J, with 15 bases between. This CDR3 region has 12 residues. The CDR3 sequence is CASTEVAKAQHF. In DNA form, the CDR3 reads TGTGCCAGCACTGAGGTAGCCAAGGCCCAGCATTTT.

V is TRBV6-1 and J is TRBJ2-3; 7 positions agree with TRBD2. With V trimmed by 6 bases and J by 4 bases, 10 bases remained unmatched. The CDR3 runs to 15 residues. Germline-derived CDR1 and CDR2 are MNHNS and SASEGT. CDR3 protein: CASRGLGGLADTQYF. The CDR3 DNA is TGTGCCAGCAGGGGACTGGGGGGGTTAGCAGATACGCAGTATTTT.

The chain carries TRBV10-3 and TRBJ2-3; 8 nucleotides agree with TRBD1. Trimming removed 3 bases from V and 1 base from J; junction bases left unmatched: 6. The CDR3 contains 16 residues. From germline, CDR1 is ENHRY and CDR2 SYGVKD. CDR3 DNA sequence: TGTGCCATCAGTGACCGACAGGGGCAACGCACAGATACGCAGTATTTT. Its translation: CAISDRQGQRTDTQYF.

The chain links TRBV6-1 to TRBJ1-5; the D gene is possibly TRBD1 (5 bases). This CDR3 contains 12 residues. Trimming took off 8 bases at V and 6 bases at J, with 11 bases between the two ends. Germline V gene data show CDR1 as MNHNS and CDR2 as SASEGT. As DNA, the CDR3 is TGTGCCAGCGTCGCAGGGAGTCAGCCCCAGCATTTT. This translates into CASVAGSQPQHF.

CDR3 sequence reads: CASSEAGRGHYEQYF. Written as DNA, the CDR3 is TGTGCCAGCAGTGAAGCGGGAAGGGGGCACTACGAGCAGTACTTC. The chain joins TRBV2 to TRBJ2-7, with 7 bases that match TRBD1. The V segment lost 0 bases and the J segment 3 bases; nucleotides outside the gene matches: 5. The CDR3 has 15 amino acids. The germline V gene encodes CDR1 SNHLY and CDR2 FYNNEI.

This clone has only one observation. V and J are TRBV4-3 and TRBJ2-3; possibly TRBD1 or TRBD2 for D (5 bases each). CDR3 length: 16 residues. Trimming stripped 0 bases from V and 0 bases from J, with 10 bases between. Germline loops: CDR1 LGHNA, CDR2 YSLEER. Here the CDR3 reads CASSQDSGHSTDTQYF. As DNA, the CDR3 is TGCGCCAGCAGCCAAGATTCGGGGCATAGCACAGATACGCAGTATTTT.

The V call is TRBV7-9, the J call TRBJ1-3; D gene unclear. CDR1 and CDR2 from the germline V gene are SEHNR and FQNEAQ (reference sequence). The CDR3 contains 13 residues. Trimming left V 5 bases short and J 4 bases short, with 9 bases between. The CDR3: CASSVGAGNTIYF. The CDR3 coding sequence is TGTGCCAGCAGCGTTGGTGCCGGAAACACCATATATTTT.

The chain recombines TRBV29-1 with TRBJ1-1; D possibly corresponds to TRBD1 (5 bases). V lost 2 bases and J lost 0, with 7 bases in between. The V gene's germline CDR1 is SQVTM and CDR2 ANQGSEA. The CDR3 consists of 13 residues. CDR3 nucleotide sequence: TGCAGCGTTGAACGACAGTTGAACACTGAAGCTTTCTTT. This sequence encodes CSVERQLNTEAFF.

The rearrangement links TRBV6-5 to TRBJ1-5; D not resolved. The CDR3 runs to 15 residues. Trimming stripped 5 bases from V and 0 bases from J, with 11 bases between. The germline gives CDR1 MNHEY, CDR2 SVGAGI. The CDR3 DNA sequence: TGTGCCAGCAGTCTTTCCCCCATTAGCAATCAGCCCCAGCATTTT. As protein: CASSLSPISNQPQHF.

This chain connects TRBV5-6 to TRBJ1-3, with 7 bases identical to TRBD1. The junction had 7 bases not matched to a gene; V was cut back by 4 bases and J by 3 bases. Germline V gene data show CDR1 as SGHDT and CDR2 as YYEEEE. This CDR3 contains 15 residues. The CDR3 DNA reads TGTGCCAGCAGCCAACAGGGGTGGAGTGGAAACACCATATATTTT. It yields the protein CASSQQGWSGNTIYF. Full variable domain (outside the CDR3, taken from reference TRBV5-6 and TRBJ1-3): DAGVTQSPTHLIKTRGQQVTLRCSPKSGHDTVSWYQQALGQGPQFIFQYYEEEERQRGNFPDRFSGHQFPNYSSELNVNALLLGDSALYLCASSQQGWSGNTIYFGEGSWLTVV.

The chain employs TRBV5-6 and TRBJ2-7; either TRBD1 or TRBD2 may supply D (5 bases each). Germline-derived CDR1 and CDR2 are SGHDT and YYEEEE. Trimming took off 0 bases at V and 2 bases at J, with 9 bases between the two ends. The CDR3 consists of 14 residues. The CDR3 region is CASSLAEGTYEQYF. For the CDR3, the DNA is TGTGCCAGCAGCTTGGCCGAGGGGACCTACGAGCAGTACTTC.

The rearrangement links TRBV11-2 to TRBJ1-1; D perhaps matches TRBD1 (5 bases). Between the trimmed V and J ends, which lost 1 base and 0 bases, there was a span of 9 bases. The CDR3 runs to 15 residues. Germline-derived CDR1 and CDR2 are SGHAT and FQNNGV. CDR3 in amino acids: CASSLATVLNTEAFF. CDR3 nucleotide sequence: TGTGCCAGCAGCTTAGCGACAGTCTTGAACACTGAAGCTTTCTTT.

The chain couples TRBV5-4 to TRBJ2-5; 7 bases are shared with TRBD2. There are 16 residues in the CDR3. J was trimmed by 1 base and V by 9 bases; bases with no gene match: 15. Per germline, CDR1 SGHNT and CDR2 YYREEE (reference sequence). The CDR3 loop is CATWWGGGGPQETQYF. The CDR3 DNA follows: TGTGCCACTTGGTGGGGCGGGGGAGGTCCCCAAGAGACCCAGTACTTC.

J is TRBJ2-2 and V is TRBV5-1; 8 positions agree with TRBD2. Germline V gene data show CDR1 as SGHRS and CDR2 as YFSETQ. V shed 3 bases and J 3 bases; nucleotides not matched to a gene: 4. The CDR3 has 15 amino acids. The CDR3 coding sequence is TGCGCCAGCAGCTCCTTAGCGGGGCACACCGGGGAGCTGTTTTTT. Its translation is CASSSLAGHTGELFF.

The genes are TRBV19 and TRBJ2-7, with 10 positions matching TRBD1. The CDR3 spans 15 residues. Unmatched junction bases numbered 10, after V lost 6 bases and J lost 5 bases. CDR1 and CDR2 (germline): LNHDA, SQIVND (reference sequence). The CDR3 is CASRATGQGRNEQYF. The CDR3 DNA reads TGTGCCAGTAGAGCGACGGGACAGGGGAGGAACGAGCAGTACTTC.

This clone is a singleton in its sample. The chain carries TRBV30 and TRBJ2-6, with D unresolved. Looked up from germline, CDR1 is GTSNPN and CDR2 is SVGIG (reference sequence). Trimming took off 4 bases at V and 0 bases at J, with 7 bases between the two ends. This CDR3 region has 14 residues. The CDR3 region is CAWIKISGANVLTF. The CDR3 DNA sequence: TGTGCCTGGATTAAAATCTCTGGGGCCAACGTCCTGACTTTC.

The chain combines TRBV11-3 with TRBJ2-7, with 9 positions matching TRBD2. The length of the CDR3 is 16 residues. V dropped 0 bases and J dropped 4; count of bases not matched to a gene: 7. Germline V gene sequence: CDR1 SGHNT, CDR2 YENEEA. The CDR3: CASSLEKAGGLYEQYF. The CDR3 region has the DNA TGTGCCAGCAGCTTAGAGAAGGCGGGGGGGCTGTACGAGCAGTACTTC.

The chain carries TRBV30 and TRBJ1-2; unclear D gene. Deletions cut 0 bases from V and 8 bases from J, with 10 bases between. Germline CDR1 GTSNPN, CDR2 SVGIG (reference sequence). This CDR3 is 12 amino acids long. DNA for the CDR3: TGTGCCTGGAGTGTACTGGATCGCGGCTACACCTTC. This gives the protein CAWSVLDRGYTF. Filled out from reference TRBV30 and TRBJ1-2, the complete variable domain reads SQTIHQWPATLVQPVGSPLSLECTVEGTSNPNLYWYRQAAGRGLQLLFYSVGIGQISSEVPQNLSASRPQDRQFILSSKKLLLSDSGFYLCAWSVLDRGYTFGSGTRLTVV.